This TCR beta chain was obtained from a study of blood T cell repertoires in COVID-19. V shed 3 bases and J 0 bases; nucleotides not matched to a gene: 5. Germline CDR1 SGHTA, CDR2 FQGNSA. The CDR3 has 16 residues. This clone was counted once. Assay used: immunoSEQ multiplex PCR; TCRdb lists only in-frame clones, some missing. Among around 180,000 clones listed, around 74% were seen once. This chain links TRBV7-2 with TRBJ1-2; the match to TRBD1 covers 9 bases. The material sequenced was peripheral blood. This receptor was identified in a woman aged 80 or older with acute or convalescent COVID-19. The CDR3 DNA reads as TGTGCCAGCAGCTTGACAGGGGGTGCAGCTAACTATGGCTACACCTTC. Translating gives CASSLTGGAANYGYTF.